These 27 T cell receptor beta chains were sequenced from one sample in a study of T cell responses to AZD1222 COVID-19 vaccine. Profiling relied on immunoSEQ multiplex PCR, and the TCRdb table lists in-frame clones only, not all of them. The table has about 140,000 clones, more than 85% seen once; the top ten hold under 6.5%. Specimen: peripheral blood, collected on day 0 of AZD1222 vaccination. Every receptor here comes from an adult in good health.

The chain joins TRBV2 to TRBJ2-3; 8 nucleotides line up with TRBD2. J lost 2 bases, V lost 8 bases, and 9 bases had no gene match. Per germline, CDR1 SNHLY and CDR2 FYNNEI. The CDR3 extends over 15 amino acids. CDR3: CASGTGGIDTDTQYF. CDR3 sequence (DNA): TGTGCCAGCGGGACGGGAGGGATAGACACAGATACGCAGTATTTT.

V gene TRBV2 combines with J gene TRBJ1-6; 10 bases are shared with TRBD1. Germline V lookup: CDR1 SNHLY, CDR2 FYNNEI. The CDR3 runs to 16 residues. The J segment lost 9 bases and the V segment lost 5 bases, leaving 10 bases of the junction unmatched. The CDR3 nucleotides read TGTGCCAGCAGTTTTGTTGGACAGGGGGACTCTTCACCCCTCCACTTT. The encoded protein is CASSFVGQGDSSPLHF.

The rearrangement uses TRBV6-1 and TRBJ1-2, with D maybe TRBD1 (6 bases). This CDR3 comprises 16 residues. In germline, CDR1 is MNHNS, CDR2 SASEGT. V was shortened by 1 base and J by 8 bases, with 20 bases between the two germline ends. The CDR3 nucleotides read TGTGCCAGCAGTGAAGGGCTTCCGGGACAAGGTGGCGGCTACACCTTC. This codes for CASSEGLPGQGGGYTF.

The chain employs TRBV7-9 and TRBJ1-6; possibly TRBD1 for D (5 bases). V dropped 5 bases and J dropped 8 bases, with 13 bases sitting between them. CDR3 length: 14 residues. CDR1 and CDR2 (germline): SEHNR, FQNEAQ (reference sequence). The CDR3, as DNA: TGTGCCAGCAGCGGCCGGACAAGGCATTCACCCCTCCACTTT. It codes for CASSGRTRHSPLHF.

The gene calls are TRBV11-2 and TRBJ2-7; TRBD2 agrees at 10 bases. The CDR3 is 13 residues long. The V segment lost 10 bases and the J segment 4 bases; nucleotides outside the gene matches: 7. CDR1 and CDR2 from the germline V gene are SGHAT and FQNNGV. The CDR3 region is CATGGLATYEQYF. DNA of the CDR3: TGTGCCACCGGGGGACTAGCGACATACGAGCAGTACTTC.

The chain combines TRBV2 with TRBJ2-3, with a tentative D call TRBD1 (5 bases). CDR1 is SNHLY, CDR2 FYNNEI, per germline. V was trimmed by 1 base and J by 5 bases, leaving 10 bases between them. The CDR3 is made up of 14 amino acids. CDR3 nucleotide sequence: TGTGCCAGCAGTGAAGATAGGGGTGTAGATACGCAGTATTTT. As protein: CASSEDRGVDTQYF.

This sequence joins TRBV3-1 (or the pseudogene TRBV3-2) and TRBJ2-7, with D maybe TRBD2 (6 bases). The length of the CDR3 is 14 residues. V was cut by 2 bases and J by 5 bases, with 13 bases left in between. Germline loops: CDR1 LGHDT, CDR2 YNNKEL (reference sequence). This CDR3 reads CASSQSGGKNEQYF. The CDR3 bases are TGTGCCAGCAGCCAAAGTGGGGGGAAAAACGAGCAGTACTTC.

The chain links TRBV6-5 to TRBJ1-6, with TRBD1 matching over 9 bases. CDR1 MNHEY and CDR2 SVGAGI come from the germline V gene. The CDR3 has 14 amino acids. The trim removed 6 bases at V and 6 bases at J, leaving 3 bases unmatched. Written as DNA, the CDR3 is TGTGCCAGCAGGGGGACAGGGAGTAATTCACCCCTCCACTTT. The encoded protein is CASRGTGSNSPLHF.

The gene calls are TRBV24-1 and TRBJ1-5, with 7 bases aligning to TRBD1. Unmatched junction bases numbered 9, after V lost 7 bases and J lost 4 bases. Germline loops: CDR1 KGHDR, CDR2 SFDVKD. This CDR3 is 15 amino acids long. In nucleotides, the CDR3 is TGTGCCACCAGCCCTGGTGGACAGGAAAATCAGCCCCAGCATTTT. This sequence encodes CATSPGGQENQPQHF.

This rearrangement joins TRBV4-1 to TRBJ1-2, with 8 nucleotides matching TRBD1. V lost 3 bases, J lost 4 bases, and 13 bases stayed unmatched. The germline V gene encodes CDR1 MGHRA and CDR2 YSYEKL. The CDR3 sequence is 17 residues long. The CDR3 protein is CASSQTPPGQGTYGYTF. In DNA, the CDR3 is TGCGCCAGCAGCCAGACTCCGCCAGGACAGGGCACCTATGGCTACACCTTC.

This clone has just a few counts. The V and J genes are TRBV10-3 and TRBJ1-2; a possible D gene is TRBD1 (5 bases). Germline CDR1 reads ENHRY; CDR2 reads SYGVKD. The CDR3 runs 12 residues. With 8 bases removed from V and 8 bases from J, the gap between germline ends came to 15 bases. CDR3 residues: CAISTRRDGYTF. The CDR3 DNA reads as TGTGCCATCTCGACTCGGAGGGACGGCTACACCTTC.

The chain employs TRBV6-5 and TRBJ1-2; 7 bases line up with TRBD1. The germline V gene has CDR1 MNHEY and CDR2 SVGAGI. V shed 6 bases, J shed 3 bases, and the junction held 10 bases outside the gene matches. The CDR3 runs 15 residues. The CDR3 loop reads CASRNPGQEYYGYTF. For the CDR3, the DNA is TGTGCCAGCAGGAACCCCGGACAGGAGTACTATGGCTACACCTTC.

The chain joins TRBV6-5 to TRBJ2-7; no clear D. The CDR3 consists of 15 residues. Trimming took off 6 bases at V and 3 bases at J, with 18 bases between the two ends. In germline, CDR1 is MNHEY, CDR2 SVGAGI. The CDR3 is CASSVGMPKLYEQYF. CDR3 coding DNA: TGTGCCAGCAGCGTAGGGATGCCTAAGCTCTACGAGCAGTACTTC.

The V gene is TRBV19, the J gene TRBJ2-5; TRBD2 aligns across 9 bases. This CDR3 has 16 amino acids. Looked up from germline, CDR1 is LNHDA and CDR2 is SQIVND (reference sequence). Unmatched junction bases numbered 11, after V lost 5 bases and J lost 4 bases. CDR3 nucleotide sequence: TGTGCCAGTAGTCCCCGGGGTAGCGGGAGAGGAGAGACCCAGTACTTC. Encoded protein: CASSPRGSGRGETQYF.

The rearrangement links TRBV19 to TRBJ2-1, with 7 bases lining up with TRBD2. The germline V gene encodes CDR1 LNHDA and CDR2 SQIVND (reference sequence). Trimming took 5 bases from V and 5 from J; bases not matched to a gene: 9. This CDR3 region has 15 residues. The CDR3 spells CASSAPGLSNNEQFF. The CDR3 bases are TGTGCCAGTAGTGCTCCGGGACTATCCAACAATGAGCAGTTCTTC.

The rearrangement links TRBV3-1 (or the pseudogene TRBV3-2) to TRBJ1-1; D is undetermined. The CDR3 length is 13 residues. Trimming stripped 1 base from V and 12 bases from J, with 15 bases between. Germline V gene sequence: CDR1 LGHDT, CDR2 YNNKEL (reference sequence). CDR3 sequence (DNA): TGTGCCAGCAGCCAAGGTCCGAGGGAGGATACTTTCTTT. Its protein is CASSQGPREDTFF.

J is TRBJ2-3 and V is TRBV5-1, with D possibly TRBD2 on 6 matching bases. The CDR3 totals 16 residues. Trimming removed 0 bases at V and 1 base at J, with 12 bases between. The germline gives CDR1 SGHRS, CDR2 YFSETQ. CDR3 nucleotide sequence: TGCGCCAGCAGCTTGGTGCGGGGCGTGGGCACAGATACGCAGTATTTT. Translation: CASSLVRGVGTDTQYF.

V is TRBV5-6 and J is TRBJ2-3, with D perhaps matching TRBD2 (6 bases). Germline loops: CDR1 SGHDT, CDR2 YYEEEE. Deletions cut 0 bases from V and 5 bases from J, with 10 bases between. This CDR3 region has 14 residues. CDR3 sequence reads: CASSLGLEVDTQYF. The CDR3 bases are TGTGCCAGCAGCTTGGGACTAGAAGTAGATACGCAGTATTTT.

The chain is built from TRBV19 and TRBJ1-6; D is unresolved. This CDR3 is 15 amino acids long. Trimming removed 3 bases at V and 7 bases at J, with 13 bases between. CDR1 is LNHDA, CDR2 SQIVND, per germline (reference sequence). The CDR3 region is CASSIRRLSNSPLHF. The CDR3 DNA follows: TGTGCCAGTAGTATCAGGAGACTTTCGAATTCACCCCTCCACTTT.

This rearrangement joins TRBV19 to TRBJ2-1; 9 bases match TRBD1. V was pared by 6 bases and J by 5 bases, with 5 bases of the junction left unmatched. Germline V gene sequence: CDR1 LNHDA, CDR2 SQIVND (reference sequence). This CDR3 is 14 amino acids long. The CDR3 protein is CASRLRDRDNEQFF. CDR3 bases: TGTGCCAGTAGGCTTCGGGACAGGGACAATGAGCAGTTCTTC.

The V gene is TRBV28, the J gene TRBJ2-7; D may be TRBD2 (5 bases). The CDR3 consists of 13 residues. Germline V CDR1 and CDR2: MDHEN, SYDVKM. The V end was cut by 6 bases, the J end by 0 bases, with 9 bases between. In nucleotides, the CDR3 is TGTGCCAGCAGGTCGGGGAGCTCCTACGAGCAGTACTTC. Translated: CASRSGSSYEQYF.

The V and J genes are TRBV7-8 and TRBJ1-6; D remains ambiguous. CDR1 and CDR2 from the germline V gene are SGHVS and FQNEAQ. The V gene lost 5 bases and the J gene lost 6 bases, with 17 bases spanning the gap. CDR3 size: 16 residues. Here the CDR3 reads CASSPLQGRPNSPLHF. In DNA, the CDR3 is TGTGCCAGCAGCCCCTTACAAGGCAGGCCTAATTCACCCCTCCACTTT.

This clone showed up just once. V usage is TRBV9 and J usage is TRBJ2-1; D is perhaps TRBD2 (5 bases). The germline gives CDR1 SGDLS, CDR2 YYNGEE. The germline V and J ends were trimmed by 5 bases and 8 bases, with 8 bases remaining between them. The CDR3 contains 11 residues. The CDR3 here is CASSLLDEQFF. In DNA form, the CDR3 reads TGTGCCAGCAGTCTACTAGATGAGCAGTTCTTC.

The J gene is TRBJ2-1, the V gene TRBV13; 8 positions match TRBD2. Germline CDR1 is PRHDT and CDR2 is FYEKMQ (reference sequence). V lost 5 bases and J lost 14; bases outside the gene matches: 11. The CDR3 is 13 amino acids. CDR3: CASSPRSGSRKFF. The CDR3 DNA reads as TGTGCCAGCAGCCCCCGAAGCGGGAGCAGGAAGTTCTTC. The full variable domain, completed using reference TRBV13 and TRBJ2-1, is AAGVIQSPRHLIKEKRETATLKCYPIPRHDTVYWYQQGPGQDPQFLISFYEKMQSDKGSIPDRFSAQQFSDYHSELNMSSLELGDSALYFCASSPRSGSRKFFGPGTRLTVL.

The chain has TRBV10-2 and TRBJ1-4; D is undetermined. The CDR3 contains 13 residues. Trimming removed 8 bases at V and 7 bases at J, with 14 bases between. Germline V gene data show CDR1 as WSHSY and CDR2 as SAAADI. CDR3 protein: CASLGPQGEKLFF. The CDR3 DNA sequence: TGCGCCAGCCTGGGCCCTCAAGGTGAAAAACTGTTTTTT.

CDR3 protein: CASSRPFFTEAFF. The DNA of the CDR3 is TGCGCCAGCAGCCGGCCCTTCTTCACTGAAGCTTTCTTT. This chain links TRBV5-1 with TRBJ1-1; D remains unclear. This CDR3 contains 13 residues. The ends were cut back, 4 bases at V and 4 bases at J, with 11 bases in the middle. Per the germline V gene, CDR1 is SGHRS and CDR2 is YFSETQ.

This clone showed up just once. The chain links TRBV7-3 to TRBJ2-3; a possible D gene is TRBD1 (7 bases). V dropped 5 bases and J dropped 2 bases, with 17 bases sitting between them. This CDR3 region has 16 residues. Germline-derived CDR1 and CDR2 are SGHTA and FQGTGA. In DNA, the CDR3 is TGTGCCAGCAGCCCCTTTGCGGAGGGGGCCACAGATACGCAGTATTTT. Amino acid sequence: CASSPFAEGATDTQYF.